A selection of T cell receptor beta chains follows, all from one sample in a study of blood T cell repertoires in COVID-19. Assay: immunoSEQ multiplex PCR; the TCRdb copy retains only in-frame clones and omits some. This table holds 30,000 to 40,000 clones, 93% found once. Material for sequencing was peripheral blood. The receptors originated from a human donor in a cohort sampled during active COVID-19. The CDR3 runs from the conserved cysteine through the conserved F or W. Expanded clones are given a class, and other clones once, few, many or no size at all.

clone size,CDR3 length,V gene,J gene,CDR3 protein
NA,16,TRBV7-9,TRBJ1-5,CASSATRGSIVLAQHF
NA,13,TRBV15,TRBJ1-5,CATSGLSNQPQHF
NA,13,TRBV27,TRBJ1-5,CASSLSTRQPQHF
NA,16,TRBV4-1,TRBJ1-5,CASSQPGQRVGQPQHF
once,15,TRBV7-9,TRBJ2-1,CASSLSGGISNEQFF
NA,13,TRBV6-2/TRBV6-3,TRBJ1-1,CASSPDQGVEAFF
NA,14,TRBV9,TRBJ2-7,CASSAVPARGEQYF
NA,14,TRBV6-4,TRBJ2-3,CASSLAGETDTQYF
NA,12,TRBV29-1,TRBJ2-7,CSVEAGPYEQYF
once,15,TRBV18,TRBJ2-2,CASSSDRGHTGELFF
NA,11,TRBV13,TRBJ2-1,CASSLATQQFF
NA,14,TRBV6-6,TRBJ2-1,CASSYGQGYNEQFF
NA,18,TRBV7-8,TRBJ2-4,CASSLGLAGGIAKNIQYF
NA,16,TRBV5-5,TRBJ2-7,CASSLGPGGTLYEQYF
NA,16,TRBV3-1/TRBV3-2,TRBJ1-2,CASSQVIMGDRDGYTF
NA,15,TRBV27,TRBJ1-5,CASSLVAGGNQPQHF
NA,11,TRBV20-1,TRBJ2-7,CSAGGSYEQYF
once,14,TRBV11-2,TRBJ2-1,CASRLAGGPYEQFF